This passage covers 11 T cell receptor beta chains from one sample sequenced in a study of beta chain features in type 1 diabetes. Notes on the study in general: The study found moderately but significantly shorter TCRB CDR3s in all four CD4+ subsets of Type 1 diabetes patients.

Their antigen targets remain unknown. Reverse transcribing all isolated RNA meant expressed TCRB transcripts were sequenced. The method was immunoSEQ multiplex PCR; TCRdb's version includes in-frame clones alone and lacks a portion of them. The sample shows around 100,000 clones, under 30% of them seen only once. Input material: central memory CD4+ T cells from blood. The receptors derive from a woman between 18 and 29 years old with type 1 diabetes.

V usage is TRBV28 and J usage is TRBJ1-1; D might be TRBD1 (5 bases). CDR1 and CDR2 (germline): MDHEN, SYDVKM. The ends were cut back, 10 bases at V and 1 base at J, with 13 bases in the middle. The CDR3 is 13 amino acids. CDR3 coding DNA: TGTGCCACCCGGACACCGGAGAACACTGAAGCTTTCTTT. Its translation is CATRTPENTEAFF.

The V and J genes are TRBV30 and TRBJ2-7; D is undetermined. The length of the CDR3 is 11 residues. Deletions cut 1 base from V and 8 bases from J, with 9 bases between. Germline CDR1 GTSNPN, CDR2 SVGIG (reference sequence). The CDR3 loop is CAWSEVGQQYF. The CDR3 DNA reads TGTGCCTGGAGTGAGGTGGGCCAGCAGTACTTC. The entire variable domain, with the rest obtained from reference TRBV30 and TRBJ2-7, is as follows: SQTIHQWPATLVQPVGSPLSLECTVEGTSNPNLYWYRQAAGRGLQLLFYSVGIGQISSEVPQNLSASRPQDRQFILSSKKLLLSDSGFYLCAWSEVGQQYFGPGTRLTVT.

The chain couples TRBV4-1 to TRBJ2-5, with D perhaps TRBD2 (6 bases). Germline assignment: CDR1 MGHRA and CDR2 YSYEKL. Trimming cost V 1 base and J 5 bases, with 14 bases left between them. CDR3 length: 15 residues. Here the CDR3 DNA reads TGCGCCAGCAGCCAAGCGGGGGTGGGGCGGGAGACCCAGTACTTC. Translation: CASSQAGVGRETQYF.

As DNA, the CDR3 is TGTGCCAGCAGTGGAAGCGGGAGAAGCACCGGGGAGCTGTTTTTT. Translating gives CASSGSGRSTGELFF. This chain joins TRBV2 and TRBJ2-2; 8 bases are shared with TRBD2. Germline-derived CDR1 and CDR2 are SNHLY and FYNNEI. J gave up 4 bases and V 4 bases, and 5 bases lay outside the gene matches. This CDR3 is 15 amino acids long.

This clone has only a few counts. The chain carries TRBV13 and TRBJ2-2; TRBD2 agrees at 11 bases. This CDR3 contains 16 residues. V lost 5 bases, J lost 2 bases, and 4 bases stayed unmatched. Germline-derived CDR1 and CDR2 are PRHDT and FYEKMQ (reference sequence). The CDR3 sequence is CASSLTSGSNTGELFF. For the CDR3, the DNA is TGTGCCAGCAGCCTCACTAGCGGGAGCAACACCGGGGAGCTGTTTTTT.

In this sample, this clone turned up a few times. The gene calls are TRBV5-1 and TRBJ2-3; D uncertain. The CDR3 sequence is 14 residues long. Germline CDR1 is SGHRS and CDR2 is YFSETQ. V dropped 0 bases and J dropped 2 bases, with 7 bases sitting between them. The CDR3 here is CASSLALITDTQYF. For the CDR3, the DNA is TGCGCCAGCAGCTTGGCCCTAATCACAGATACGCAGTATTTT.

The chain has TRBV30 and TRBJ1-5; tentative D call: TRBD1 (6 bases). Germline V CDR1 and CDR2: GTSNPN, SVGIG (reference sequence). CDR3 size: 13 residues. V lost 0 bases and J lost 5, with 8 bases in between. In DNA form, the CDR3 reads TGTGCCTGGAGTGTACAGGGTGATCAGCCCCAGCATTTT. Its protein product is CAWSVQGDQPQHF.

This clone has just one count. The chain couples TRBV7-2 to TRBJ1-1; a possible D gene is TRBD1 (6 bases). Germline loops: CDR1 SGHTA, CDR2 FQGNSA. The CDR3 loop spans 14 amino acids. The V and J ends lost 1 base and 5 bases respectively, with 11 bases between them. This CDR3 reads CASSLERGWTEAFF. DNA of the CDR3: TGTGCCAGCAGCTTAGAGAGGGGGTGGACTGAAGCTTTCTTT. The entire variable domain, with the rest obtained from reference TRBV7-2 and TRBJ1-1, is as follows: GAGVSQSPSNKVTEKGKDVELRCDPISGHTALYWYRQSLGQGLEFLIYFQGNSAPDKSGLPSDRFSAERTGGSVSTLTIQRTQQEDSAVYLCASSLERGWTEAFFGQGTRLTVV.

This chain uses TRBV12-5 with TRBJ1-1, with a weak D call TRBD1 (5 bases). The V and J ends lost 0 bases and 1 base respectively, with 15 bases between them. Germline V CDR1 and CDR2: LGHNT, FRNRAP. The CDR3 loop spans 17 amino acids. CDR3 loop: CASGLVLYRDRNTEAFF. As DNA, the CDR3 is TGTGCTAGTGGTTTGGTCCTATACCGAGACAGGAACACTGAAGCTTTCTTT.

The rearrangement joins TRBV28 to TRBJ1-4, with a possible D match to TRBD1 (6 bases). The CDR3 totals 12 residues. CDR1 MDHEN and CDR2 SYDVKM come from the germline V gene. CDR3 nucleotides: TGTGCTACCGGTACAGGGTGGGAAAAACTGTTTTTT. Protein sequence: CATGTGWEKLFF.

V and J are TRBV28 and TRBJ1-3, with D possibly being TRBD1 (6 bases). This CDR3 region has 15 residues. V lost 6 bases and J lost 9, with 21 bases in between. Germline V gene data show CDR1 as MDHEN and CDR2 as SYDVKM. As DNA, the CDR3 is TGTGCCAGCAGCCCCGAGGCAGGGGTGGTGGGCACCATATATTTT. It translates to CASSPEAGVVGTIYF.